This TCR beta chain is from a study of shared clonotypes between healthy human individuals. Donors, without exception, were Caucasian adults residing in Nashville, Tennessee. Study results and caveats: Only blood was sampled, and tissue TCR repertoires likely differ from blood ones.

Genomic DNA per cell subset filled all wells of several immunoSEQ plates. The repertoire was sequenced with immunoSEQ multiplex PCR; TCRdb's copy has only in-frame clones and lacks some. The table has 170,000 or so clones, approximately 62% seen once. CDR3 size: 13 residues. The germline V and J ends were trimmed by 6 bases and 9 bases, with 18 bases remaining between them. CDR1 is LNHDA and CDR2 is SQIVND in the germline V gene (reference sequence). For this clone: What it binds is not known.

Input material: memory CD4+ T cells sorted from blood. The subset is: CD45RA-negative fraction. The receptor was derived from a man younger than 40 in good health. This chain connects TRBV19 to TRBJ2-7, with D perhaps TRBD1 (6 bases). The CDR3 coding sequence is TGTGCCAGTAGCAATACAGGGAGCTGGGGGCAGTACTTC. This translates into CASSNTGSWGQYF.